This is a list of T cell receptor beta chains from one sample in a study of post-analysis software for immune sequencing data. TCRdb reanalysed the PCR reads using MiXCR and keeps one entry per CDR3 protein. The sample gives roughly 670,000 distinct CDR3 sequences, approximately 59% of which show up once; 10% to 12% is in the top ten. The source material was blood. The receptors here all came from a girl aged 2 to 10 with multiple sclerosis. The conserved cysteine and the conserved F or W are not part of the CDR3 here.

cdr3_aa j_call v_call cdr3_length
ASSLDPGGDQPQH TRBJ1-5 TRBV5-4 13
ASSSGAGANVLT TRBJ2-6 TRBV7-3 12
ASSDDTGSTNEKLF TRBJ1-4 TRBV5-5 14
ASFFSLDRGENTEAF TRBJ1-1 TRBV28 15
ASSLVNYEQY NA TRBV12-3/TRBV12-4 10
ASGREGEQF TRBJ2-1 TRBV2 9
SVTSAYNEQF TRBJ2-1 TRBV20-1 10
ASSQEGSRRETQY TRBJ2-5 TRBV4-1 13
ASSFTLRGEQF TRBJ2-1 TRBV5-6 11
ASSYISGGRGNEQF NA TRBV6-6 14
ASSLAGLAGQDTQY TRBJ2-3 TRBV5-1 14
ASSTTSVYGYT TRBJ1-2 TRBV18 11
ASHGTRYNEQF TRBJ2-1 TRBV12-3/TRBV12-4 11
ASSVATGQSIYEQY TRBJ2-7 TRBV9 14
SVDRDSLFYNEQF TRBJ2-1 TRBV29-1 13
ASSGGRSNEKLF TRBJ1-4 TRBV7-9 12
ASAQDSSGANVLT TRBJ2-6 TRBV3-1 13
SVVGVETEAF TRBJ1-1 TRBV29-1 10
SAINGYT TRBJ1-2 TRBV20-1 7
SARKTGGAGSNYGYT TRBJ1-2 TRBV20-1 15
SVGGRTLMDTQY TRBJ2-3 TRBV29-1 12
ASSLVGAGGEQF TRBJ2-1 TRBV5-6 12
SARPGQTETQY TRBJ2-5 TRBV20-1 11
ASRRDGLANQPQH TRBJ1-5 TRBV6-5 13
ASSAGTGSPYEQY TRBJ2-7 TRBV7-2 13